The next 13 T cell receptor beta chains were all read from a single sample in a study of T cells in Graves' hyperthyroidism and ophthalmopathy. RNA transcripts served as the template for amplifying TCR beta CDR3 regions. The study used the HTBI primer set for a first-round RT-PCR of the TCR CDR3. Each CDR3 protein is one row after TCRdb ran MiXCR on the multiplex PCR reads. This sample has 500,000 to 650,000 distinct CDR3 sequences; less than 15% occur once, and the top ten carry approximately 15%. What was sequenced was blood. These receptors all come from a woman aged 40 to 50 with Graves' hyperthyroidism.

This clonotype was picked up a small number of times. The gene calls are TRBV28 and TRBJ2-7, with D perhaps TRBD2 (6 bases). V lost 3 bases and J lost 7, with 16 bases in between. Looked up from germline, CDR1 is MDHEN and CDR2 is SYDVKM. This CDR3 comprises 14 residues. CDR3 loop: CASSFPGSYEEQYF. The CDR3 DNA reads as TGTGCCAGCAGTTTTCCCGGGAGTTATGAAGAGCAGTACTTC.

This clonotype was seen at least ten times. The gene calls are TRBV7-2 and TRBJ1-1; 8 bases agree with TRBD1. Germline V gene sequence: CDR1 SGHTA, CDR2 FQGNSA. Trimming cost V 6 bases and J 5 bases; bases outside gene matches: 5. This CDR3 region has 13 residues. CDR3 nucleotides: TGTGCCAGCAGTCGACAGGGGAGAACTGAAGCTTTCTTT. Its translation is CASSRQGRTEAFF.

The chain recombines TRBV28 with TRBJ1-6, with 9 positions matching TRBD1. CDR1 and CDR2 from the germline V gene are MDHEN and SYDVKM. This CDR3 comprises 14 residues. V lost 6 bases, J lost 7 bases, and 4 bases stayed unmatched. The CDR3 sequence: CASSRTGENSPLHF. The CDR3 DNA reads TGTGCCAGCAGCCGGACAGGGGAAAATTCACCCCTCCACTTT.

The genes are TRBV10-3 and TRBJ2-3, with D unresolved. CDR3 length: 11 residues. Trimming left V 10 bases short and J 2 bases short, with 7 bases between. From germline, CDR1 is ENHRY and CDR2 SYGVKD. The CDR3 DNA reads as TGTGCCACCCAAACCACAGATACGCAGTATTTT. Residues: CATQTTDTQYF.

There are many counts of this clonotype. The gene calls are TRBV2 and TRBJ2-3, with a tentative D call TRBD1 (6 bases). V lost 3 bases and J lost 4, with 11 bases in between. Germline loops: CDR1 SNHLY, CDR2 FYNNEI. This CDR3 is built from 14 residues. In DNA, the CDR3 is TGTGCCAGCAGTGACAGGGGCCCCCCAGATACGCAGTATTTT. Encoded protein: CASSDRGPPDTQYF.

This rearrangement joins TRBV19 to TRBJ1-3, with a weak D call TRBD1 (6 bases). This CDR3 comprises 13 residues. Germline CDR1 LNHDA, CDR2 SQIVND (reference sequence). Trimming removed 6 bases at V and 4 bases at J, with 10 bases between. The CDR3, as DNA: TGTGCCAGTAGCAGGGACAACGGAAACACCATATATTTT. Amino acids: CASSRDNGNTIYF.

This clonotype occurred many times. This chain uses TRBV28 with TRBJ1-3; D is uncertain. Germline CDR1 reads MDHEN; CDR2 reads SYDVKM. The CDR3 has 16 amino acids. V lost 2 bases to trimming and J lost 0 bases, with 11 bases between them. DNA of the CDR3: TGTGCCAGCAGTTTACTGGGCCTACTCTCTGGAAACACCATATATTTT. Translating it yields CASSLLGLLSGNTIYF.

The chain carries TRBV27 and TRBJ1-6; D gene unclear. Germline V lookup: CDR1 MNHEY, CDR2 SMNVEV (reference sequence). V lost 8 bases and J lost 0, with 14 bases in between. The CDR3 has 16 residues. The CDR3 DNA reads as TGTGCCAGCGGACCAGTGACCCGCTCCTATAATTCACCCCTCCACTTT. Translation gives CASGPVTRSYNSPLHF.

This clonotype was seen at least ten times. The J gene is TRBJ2-7, the V gene TRBV12-3 or TRBV12-4, with TRBD1 matching 11 bases. This CDR3 is built from 15 residues. Trimming at V came to 2 bases and at J to 4 bases, leaving 4 bases not matched to a gene. The CDR3 DNA follows: TGTGCCAGCAGTTTATTTGGGACAGGGGGGTACGAGCAGTACTTC. Encoded protein: CASSLFGTGGYEQYF.

In the case of this clonotype: A read error may be the cause here, since a much bigger clone is one base away. The V call is TRBV6-5, the J call TRBJ2-5; TRBD2 matches at 7 bases. Germline CDR1 MNHEY, CDR2 SVGAGI. The length of the CDR3 is 16 residues. This CDR3 reads CASSYARDYQQENQYF. The CDR3 DNA reads as TGTGCCAGCAGTTACGCCCGGGACTACCAACAAGAGAACCAGTACTTC.

J is TRBJ2-1 and V is TRBV2; TRBD2 matches at 10 bases. CDR1 and CDR2 from the germline V gene are SNHLY and FYNNEI. This CDR3 has 14 amino acids. The J segment lost 8 bases and the V segment lost 8 bases, leaving 9 bases of the junction unmatched. Written as DNA, the CDR3 is TGTGCCAGCCTTCCTAGCGGGAGCTTCGATGAGCAGTTCTTC. This gives the protein CASLPSGSFDEQFF. Looking up the rest from reference TRBV2 and TRBJ2-1 gives the full variable domain: EPEVTQTPSHQVTQMGQEVILRCVPISNHLYFYWYRQILGQKVEFLVSFYNNEISEKSEIFDDQFSVERPDGSNFTLKIRSTKLEDSAMYFCASLPSGSFDEQFFGPGTRLTVL.

This clonotype came up a few times. One base away lies a much larger clone, so this may be a sequencing read error. The chain links TRBV5-1 to TRBJ1-2, with D unclear. V lost 1 base and J lost 7, with 8 bases in between. CDR1 is SGHRS and CDR2 is YFSETQ in the germline V gene. CDR3 length: 12 residues. CDR3 nucleotides: TGCGCCAGCAGCTTGCGAGAAGGTGGCTACACCTTC. Translated, it gives CASSLREGGYTF. The complete variable domain, with remaining parts taken from reference TRBV5-1 and TRBJ1-2, reads KAGVTQTPRYLIKTRGQQVTLSCSPISGHRSVSWYQQTPGQGLQFLFEYFSETQRNKGNFPGRFSGRQFSNSRSEMNVSTLELGDSALYLCASSLREGGYTFGSGTRLTVV.

This clonotype showed up just a few times. The CDR3 DNA follows: TGCAGTGCTAGACCTAGAAACCGGGACAAGGCCTACGAGCAGTACTTC. Residues: CSARPRNRDKAYEQYF. The chain recombines TRBV20-1 with TRBJ2-7; D is possibly TRBD1 (6 bases). V was clipped by 2 bases and J by 2 bases, with 19 bases between them. CDR3 length: 16 amino acids. In germline, CDR1 is DFQATT, CDR2 SNEGSKA (reference sequence).